The 4 T cell receptor beta chains below were found in one sample sequenced in a study of blood T cell repertoires in COVID-19. Sequenced by immunoSEQ multiplex PCR; TCRdb stores in-frame clones only, minus some. The sample consists of 77,000 or so clones, under 80% of them appearing once. Sequencing was carried out using peripheral blood. These receptors were taken from a human donor with acute or convalescent COVID-19. The donor label of this sample is uncertain.

J is TRBJ2-3 and V is TRBV5-1; no reliable D call. V shed 1 base and J shed 3 bases, with 12 bases lying between them. The CDR3 is made up of 15 amino acids. Germline CDR1 SGHRS, CDR2 YFSETQ. Written as DNA, the CDR3 is TGCGCCAGCAGCTTGTTTGGTCGGGTGACAGATACGCAGTATTTT. As protein: CASSLFGRVTDTQYF.

The chain links TRBV14 to TRBJ2-6; unclear D gene. CDR1 and CDR2 (germline): SGHDN, FVKESK. The CDR3 length is 14 residues. Trimming pared 1 base from V and 4 bases from J, leaving 5 bases between. CDR3 in amino acids: CASSQVSGANVLTF. In nucleotides, the CDR3 is TGTGCCAGCAGCCAAGTGTCAGGGGCCAACGTCCTGACTTTC.

The gene calls are TRBV28 and TRBJ1-5; TRBD1 might be the D (5 bases). The CDR3 is made up of 15 amino acids. Germline lookup yields CDR1 MDHEN and CDR2 SYDVKM. The V end was cut by 4 bases, the J end by 5 bases, with 15 bases between. CDR3 region: CASSSQAKGDQPQHF. The CDR3 DNA follows: TGTGCCAGCAGTTCACAGGCGAAGGGCGATCAGCCCCAGCATTTT.

V usage is TRBV7-2 and J usage is TRBJ1-2; D remains ambiguous. The CDR3 has 13 amino acids. The V and J ends lost 5 bases and 8 bases respectively, with 15 bases between them. Looked up from germline, CDR1 is SGHTA and CDR2 is FQGNSA. This CDR3 reads CASSPSGPLGYTF. The CDR3 DNA is TGTGCCAGCAGCCCATCGGGTCCCCTAGGCTACACCTTC. Looking up the rest from reference TRBV7-2 and TRBJ1-2 gives the full variable domain: GAGVSQSPSNKVTEKGKDVELRCDPISGHTALYWYRQSLGQGLEFLIYFQGNSAPDKSGLPSDRFSAERTGGSVSTLTIQRTQQEDSAVYLCASSPSGPLGYTFGSGTRLTVV.